This T cell receptor (beta chain) emerged from a study of shared T cell receptors in the human thymus. Some clones are missing from TCRdb's copy, which holds only in-frame ones; the method was immunoSEQ multiplex PCR. The sample holds about 400,000 clones, approximately 95% seen once. The CDR3 totals 18 residues. The V gene's germline CDR1 is MDHEN and CDR2 SYDVKM. V was cut by 4 bases and J by 0 bases, with 20 bases left in between. Input material: thymocytes. This TCR was sampled from a human donor. This chain joins TRBV28 and TRBJ2-3; D gene uncertain. The CDR3 region is CASSSHKGRITSTDTQYF. The DNA for the CDR3 is TGTGCCAGCAGTTCCCACAAGGGCCGGATAACCAGCACAGATACGCAGTATTTT.